The present TCR beta chain was sequenced within a study of blood T cell repertoires in COVID-19. Background on the study: Sample material is recorded as cDNA or gDNA derived from T cells, B-cell-depleted T cells, or PBMCs.

CDR1 and CDR2 (germline): SGHVS, FQNEAQ. The ends were cut back, 5 bases at V and 3 bases at J, with 14 bases in the middle. CDR3 length: 15 residues. Clones were sequenced by immunoSEQ multiplex PCR, and TCRdb holds only the in-frame ones, with some missing. The sample has around 120,000 clones; about 90% are singletons. This sequence joins TRBV7-8 and TRBJ1-3; maybe TRBD1 (5 bases). This clonotype was sampled from a woman aged 70-85 years with acute or convalescent COVID-19. Sequences were obtained from peripheral blood. CDR3 sequence: CASSNRQTYGNTIYF. In DNA form, the CDR3 reads TGTGCCAGCAGCAATCGACAGACATATGGAAACACCATATATTTT.